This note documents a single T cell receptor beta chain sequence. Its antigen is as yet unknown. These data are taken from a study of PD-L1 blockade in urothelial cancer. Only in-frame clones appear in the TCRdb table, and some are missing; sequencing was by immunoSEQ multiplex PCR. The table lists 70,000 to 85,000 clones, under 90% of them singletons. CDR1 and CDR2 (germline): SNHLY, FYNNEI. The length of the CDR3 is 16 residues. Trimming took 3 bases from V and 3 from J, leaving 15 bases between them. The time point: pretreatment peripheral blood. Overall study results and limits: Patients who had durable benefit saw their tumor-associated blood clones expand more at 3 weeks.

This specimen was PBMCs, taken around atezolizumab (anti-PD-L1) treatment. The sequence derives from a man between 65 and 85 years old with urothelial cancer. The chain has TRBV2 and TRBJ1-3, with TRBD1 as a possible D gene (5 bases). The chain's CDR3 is CASSDRWGAFGNTIYF. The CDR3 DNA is TGTGCCAGCAGTGATCGCTGGGGCGCGTTTGGAAACACCATATATTTT.